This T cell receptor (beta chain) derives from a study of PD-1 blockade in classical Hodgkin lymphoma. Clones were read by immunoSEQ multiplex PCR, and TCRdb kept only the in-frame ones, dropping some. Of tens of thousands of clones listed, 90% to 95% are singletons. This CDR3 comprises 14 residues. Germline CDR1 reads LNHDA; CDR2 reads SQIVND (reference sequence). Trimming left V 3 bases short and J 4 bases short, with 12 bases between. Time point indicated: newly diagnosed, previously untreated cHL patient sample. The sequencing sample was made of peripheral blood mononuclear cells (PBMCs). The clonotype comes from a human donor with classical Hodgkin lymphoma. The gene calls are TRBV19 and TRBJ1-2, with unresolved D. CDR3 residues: CASSILQVSYGYTF. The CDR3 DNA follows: TGTGCCAGTAGTATCCTCCAAGTATCCTATGGCTACACCTTC. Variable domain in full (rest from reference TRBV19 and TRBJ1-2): DGGITQSPKYLFRKEGQNVTLSCEQNLNHDAMYWYRQDPGQGLRLIYYSQIVNDFQKGDIAEGYSVSREKKESFPLTVTSAQKNPTAFYLCASSILQVSYGYTFGSGTRLTVV.